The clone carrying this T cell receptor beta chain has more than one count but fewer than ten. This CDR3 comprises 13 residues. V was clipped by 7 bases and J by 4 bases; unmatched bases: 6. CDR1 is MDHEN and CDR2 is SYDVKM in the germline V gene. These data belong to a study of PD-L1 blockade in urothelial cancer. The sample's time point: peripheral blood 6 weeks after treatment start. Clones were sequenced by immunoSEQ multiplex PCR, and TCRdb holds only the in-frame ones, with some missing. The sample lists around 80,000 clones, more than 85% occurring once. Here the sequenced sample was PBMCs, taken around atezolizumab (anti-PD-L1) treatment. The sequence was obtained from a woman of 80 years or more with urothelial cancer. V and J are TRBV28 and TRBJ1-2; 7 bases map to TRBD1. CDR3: CASKRQGTYGYTF. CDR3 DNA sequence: TGTGCCAGCAAAAGACAGGGAACCTATGGCTACACCTTC.